This T cell receptor beta chain was retrieved from a study of cytomegalovirus exposure and HLA in healthy donors. Vbeta (60) and Jbeta (13) primers were used in the PCR. The method was immunoSEQ multiplex PCR; TCRdb's version includes in-frame clones alone and lacks a portion of them. Its clone listing holds around 110,000 clones. This TCR derives from a man aged 40-55 years in good health and CMV-seropositive. The sample consisted of PBMCs.

The CDR3 spells CASRGARGETQYF. DNA for the CDR3: TGTGCCAGCCGGGGGGCCCGGGGAGAGACCCAGTACTTC. The chain uses TRBV13 and TRBJ2-5; D is possibly TRBD2 (7 bases). CDR3 length equals 13 residues. V lost 8 bases and J lost 4, with 14 bases in between. The germline gives CDR1 PRHDT, CDR2 FYEKMQ (reference sequence).